Shown below are 32 T cell receptor beta chains from a single sample sequenced in a study of blood T cell repertoires in COVID-19. The method was immunoSEQ multiplex PCR; TCRdb's version includes in-frame clones alone and lacks a portion of them. Of about 150,000 clones listed, approximately 80% were seen once; the top ten hold 7.2%. The material sequenced was peripheral blood. The receptors derive from a woman aged 45-59 years in a cohort sampled during active or convalescent COVID-19.

The V and J genes are TRBV11-2 and TRBJ2-7; 7 nucleotides line up with TRBD1. The germline V gene encodes CDR1 SGHAT and CDR2 FQNNGV. The ends lost 5 bases at V and 2 bases at J; junction bases unmatched: 9. This CDR3 is built from 15 residues. The CDR3 is CASSTGQVRTYEQYF. In DNA form, the CDR3 reads TGTGCCAGCAGCACAGGACAGGTCAGAACCTACGAGCAGTACTTC.

V and J are TRBV4-3 and TRBJ1-4; D uncertain. The CDR3 loop spans 16 amino acids. Trimming shortened V by 4 bases and J by 7 bases, and 19 bases separated the two germline ends. The germline gives CDR1 LGHNA, CDR2 YSLEER. The CDR3 spells CASSPVPPLAGEKLFF. The CDR3 coding sequence is TGCGCCAGCAGCCCCGTGCCCCCACTAGCGGGTGAAAAACTGTTTTTT.

The chain combines TRBV13 with TRBJ2-3; D is ambiguous. Trimming shortened V by 3 bases and J by 5 bases, and 6 bases separated the two germline ends. The germline V gene has CDR1 PRHDT and CDR2 FYEKMQ (reference sequence). CDR3 length: 12 amino acids. The CDR3 reads CASSFNRDTQYF. As DNA, the CDR3 is TGTGCCAGCAGCTTCAATAGAGATACGCAGTATTTT.

This clone was seen just once. The rearrangement joins TRBV19 to TRBJ1-5, with D perhaps TRBD1 (6 bases). Trimming removed 7 bases from V and 4 bases from J, with 11 bases in between. CDR3 length: 13 amino acids. CDR1 LNHDA and CDR2 SQIVND come from the germline V gene (reference sequence). The CDR3 nucleotides read TGTGCCAGTACCCCACAGGGAAATCAGCCCCAGCATTTT. Residues: CASTPQGNQPQHF.

J is TRBJ2-1 and V is TRBV7-6, with D unclear. The length of the CDR3 is 14 residues. The V end was cut by 6 bases, the J end by 3 bases, with 12 bases between. Germline lookup yields CDR1 SGHVS and CDR2 FNYEAQ. CDR3 loop: CASSFNTGYNEQFF. The DNA for the CDR3 is TGTGCCAGCAGTTTTAATACCGGCTACAATGAGCAGTTCTTC.

V usage is TRBV5-5 and J usage is TRBJ2-1; 13 bases match TRBD2. With 0 bases clipped from V and 3 bases from J, the junction kept 6 bases outside the gene matches. Germline CDR1 reads SGHKS; CDR2 reads YYEKEE (reference sequence). The CDR3 is made up of 18 amino acids. This CDR3 is CASSLGLAGGTRYNEQFF. The DNA of the CDR3 is TGTGCCAGCAGCTTGGGACTAGCGGGGGGTACCCGCTACAATGAGCAGTTCTTC.

The chain combines TRBV3-1 (or the pseudogene TRBV3-2) with TRBJ2-5; D might be TRBD2 (6 bases). The CDR3 runs to 14 residues. The germline V gene encodes CDR1 LGHDT and CDR2 YNNKEL (reference sequence). V was clipped by 1 base and J by 4 bases, with 10 bases between them. The DNA of the CDR3 is TGTGCCAGCAGCCAAGTGGAGGGGCTAGAGACCCAGTACTTC. It codes for CASSQVEGLETQYF.

V gene TRBV5-4 combines with J gene TRBJ2-7; 8 bases map to TRBD1. Per the germline V gene, CDR1 is SGHNT and CDR2 is YYREEE (reference sequence). The V segment lost 2 bases and the J segment 3 bases; nucleotides outside the gene matches: 7. The CDR3 runs 15 residues. The DNA for the CDR3 is TGTGCCAGCAGCTTAGGGACAGGTATAAGCTACGAGCAGTACTTC. Its translation is CASSLGTGISYEQYF.

This clone came up once. The CDR3 DNA reads TGCGCCAGCAGCCATATTCAAGGTGGGACAACCAGGGGGATCTATGGCTACACCTTC. This sequence encodes CASSHIQGGTTRGIYGYTF. This chain uses TRBV4-1 with TRBJ1-2, with 7 positions matching TRBD1. After removal of 3 bases from V and 4 bases from J, the junction contained 20 bases not matched to a gene. From germline, CDR1 is MGHRA and CDR2 YSYEKL. The CDR3 length is 19 residues.

The V gene is TRBV2, the J gene TRBJ1-2; maybe TRBD1 (6 bases). Germline assignment: CDR1 SNHLY and CDR2 FYNNEI. V was trimmed by 5 bases and J by 3 bases, leaving 10 bases between them. The CDR3 runs to 13 residues. The CDR3 is CASSPGVYYGYTF. In nucleotides, the CDR3 is TGTGCCAGCAGTCCAGGGGTTTACTATGGCTACACCTTC.

This clone has only a few counts. The chain combines TRBV10-3 with TRBJ1-6, with a weak D call TRBD1 (5 bases). V lost 0 bases to trimming and J lost 3 bases, with 12 bases between them. This CDR3 contains 17 residues. Germline CDR1 and CDR2: ENHRY and SYGVKD. The CDR3 DNA follows: TGTGCCATCAGTGAGTCGGGGCAGGGTATCTATAATTCACCCCTCCACTTT. Translating gives CAISESGQGIYNSPLHF.

V gene TRBV4-2 combines with J gene TRBJ2-3; possible D gene TRBD2, 5 bases. The V and J ends lost 1 base and 2 bases respectively, with 7 bases between them. The V gene's germline CDR1 is LGHNA and CDR2 YNFKEQ. There are 14 residues in the CDR3. The CDR3 nucleotides read TGTGCCAGCAGCCAAGCCCGGGACACAGATACGCAGTATTTT. It codes for CASSQARDTDTQYF.

This clone was observed once. The gene calls are TRBV18 and TRBJ1-1; a weak D match, TRBD1 (5 bases). CDR1 is KGHSH, CDR2 LQKENI, per germline. The CDR3 sequence is 13 residues long. Trimming removed 0 bases at V and 5 bases at J, with 7 bases between. This CDR3 is CASSPPGGTEAFF. The CDR3 DNA is TGTGCCAGCTCACCACCGGGGGGGACTGAAGCTTTCTTT.

This clone was seen only once. DNA of the CDR3: TGTGCCAGCAGTTACGACAGCCTCTCACCCCTCCACTTT. The encoded protein is CASSYDSLSPLHF. The V and J genes are TRBV6-5 and TRBJ1-6, with D possibly matching TRBD1 (5 bases). The germline gives CDR1 MNHEY, CDR2 SVGAGI. The CDR3 has 13 residues. V was pared by 2 bases and J by 10 bases, with 9 bases between.

The V gene is TRBV27, the J gene TRBJ2-1; TRBD2 is a possible D gene (6 bases). Germline lookup yields CDR1 MNHEY and CDR2 SMNVEV (reference sequence). Trimming removed 5 bases at V and 10 bases at J, with 12 bases between. The CDR3 has 12 amino acids. In DNA, the CDR3 is TGTGCCAGCAGTCCCATTGGGAGGGAGCAGTTCTTC. This translates into CASSPIGREQFF.

This clone was counted only a few times. The gene calls are TRBV7-2 and TRBJ1-4; D is unresolved. The CDR3 spans 17 residues. V lost 2 bases and J 0 bases, leaving 13 bases between the germline ends. Germline-derived CDR1 and CDR2 are SGHTA and FQGNSA. The CDR3 loop reads CASSLSSVSATNEKLFF. CDR3 DNA: TGTGCCAGCAGCTTATCTTCGGTGAGCGCAACTAATGAAAAACTGTTTTTT.

Only a few counts were recorded for this clone. The rearrangement uses TRBV7-8 and TRBJ1-5; D remains ambiguous. The CDR3 has 14 amino acids. V was pared by 5 bases and J by 5 bases, with 13 bases between. Looked up from germline, CDR1 is SGHVS and CDR2 is FQNEAQ. The CDR3 coding sequence is TGTGCCAGCAGCCCCCGGGGATTAGATCAGCCCCAGCATTTT. Amino acid sequence: CASSPRGLDQPQHF.

The chain joins TRBV27 to TRBJ2-5; no reliable D call. The ends were cut back, 5 bases at V and 5 bases at J, with 15 bases in the middle. The germline CDR1 and CDR2 sequences are MNHEY and SMNVEV (reference sequence). This CDR3 spans 14 amino acids. This chain's CDR3 is CASSELNTGETQYF. DNA for the CDR3: TGTGCCAGCAGTGAACTCAACACCGGGGAGACCCAGTACTTC.

The CDR3 region is CASRAPSRGCTDTQYF. Written as DNA, the CDR3 is TGCGCCAGCAGAGCCCCGTCCCGGGGATGCACAGATACGCAGTATTTT. The chain couples TRBV10-1 to TRBJ2-3; the D gene is possibly TRBD2 (5 bases). V shed 6 bases and J shed 1 base, with 17 bases lying between them. Germline assignment: CDR1 WNHNN and CDR2 SYGVQD (reference sequence). The CDR3 has 16 amino acids.

The rearrangement joins TRBV6-6 to TRBJ2-5, with 7 bases lining up with TRBD2. The trim removed 5 bases at V and 2 bases at J, leaving 17 bases unmatched. The CDR3 sequence is 18 residues long. Germline V gives CDR1 MNHNY, CDR2 SVGAGI (reference sequence). Written as DNA, the CDR3 is TGTGCCAGCAGTCCAAATTTTGCTAGCGGCGATACACAAGAGACCCAGTACTTC. This encodes CASSPNFASGDTQETQYF.

The chain has TRBV2 and TRBJ2-3; 8 bases fit TRBD2. The CDR3 is made up of 14 amino acids. The V and J ends lost 7 bases and 0 bases, in that order; junction bases with no gene match: 3. CDR1 is SNHLY, CDR2 FYNNEI, per germline. The chain's CDR3 is CASKERGSTDTQYF. The CDR3 DNA sequence: TGTGCCAGCAAGGAGCGGGGGAGCACAGATACGCAGTATTTT.

The chain links TRBV19 to TRBJ2-2, with 14 bases lining up with TRBD2. The germline V gene encodes CDR1 LNHDA and CDR2 SQIVND (reference sequence). Unmatched junction bases numbered 3, after V lost 5 bases and J lost 4 bases. CDR3 length: 16 amino acids. The CDR3: CASSGGTSGSTGELFF. The CDR3 bases are TGTGCCAGTAGTGGGGGGACTAGCGGGAGCACCGGGGAGCTGTTTTTT.

This clone was observed a handful of times. V usage is TRBV4-3 and J usage is TRBJ2-5, with TRBD2 matching over 10 bases. Per germline, CDR1 LGHNA and CDR2 YSLEER. Trimming removed 0 bases from V and 4 bases from J; junction bases left unmatched: 5. CDR3 length equals 16 residues. CDR3 sequence reads: CASSQELASGGETQYF. DNA of the CDR3: TGCGCCAGCAGCCAAGAACTCGCTAGCGGGGGAGAGACCCAGTACTTC.

V is TRBV5-6 and J is TRBJ1-1, with TRBD1 as a possible D gene (6 bases). CDR3 length: 13 amino acids. The V and J ends lost 4 bases and 8 bases respectively, with 15 bases between them. Germline V gene sequence: CDR1 SGHDT, CDR2 YYEEEE. The CDR3 DNA sequence: TGTGCCAGCAGCCCCAGGGGAAAGGGAGAAGCTTTCTTT. Residues: CASSPRGKGEAFF.

This clone was detected only a few times. The genes are TRBV7-9 and TRBJ1-5; 8 positions match TRBD1. This CDR3 has 14 residues. CDR1 SEHNR and CDR2 FQNEAQ come from the germline V gene (reference sequence). V shed 5 bases, J shed 6 bases, and the junction held 6 bases outside the gene matches. The CDR3 DNA follows: TGTGCCAGCAGCAGGGACAGGTCGGGTCAGCCCCAGCATTTT. It translates to CASSRDRSGQPQHF.

The rearrangement links TRBV5-1 to TRBJ1-3, with 12 bases that match TRBD1. This CDR3 is 16 amino acids long. J was trimmed by 4 bases and V by 3 bases; bases with no gene match: 5. Germline-derived CDR1 and CDR2 are SGHRS and YFSETQ. The CDR3 is CASSYRDRGLGNTIYF. The DNA for the CDR3 is TGCGCCAGCAGCTACCGGGACAGGGGGCTCGGAAACACCATATATTTT.

This clone turned up a few times. The chain recombines TRBV4-3 with TRBJ2-1; 11 positions agree with TRBD2. The germline gives CDR1 LGHNA, CDR2 YSLEER. Trimming removed 4 bases from V and 5 bases from J; junction bases left unmatched: 10. The CDR3 is made up of 17 amino acids. This CDR3 reads CASSRVAGGSQNNEQFF. The CDR3 DNA sequence: TGCGCCAGCAGCCGGGTAGCGGGGGGGTCGCAGAACAATGAGCAGTTCTTC.

The sample holds a few counts of this clone. The rearrangement uses TRBV5-4 and TRBJ2-5, with D maybe TRBD2 (6 bases). CDR3 length: 16 residues. The V and J ends lost 0 bases and 5 bases respectively, with 17 bases between them. Germline-derived CDR1 and CDR2 are SGHNT and YYREEE (reference sequence). The CDR3 region has the DNA TGTGCCAGCAGCTTGGGGGGGTCTAGCGAGGGCGAGACCCAGTACTTC. Translated: CASSLGGSSEGETQYF.

V is TRBV11-2 and J is TRBJ1-2, with unresolved D. Germline values: CDR1 SGHAT, CDR2 FQNNGV. Trimming stripped 7 bases from V and 4 bases from J, with 16 bases between. This CDR3 comprises 14 residues. CDR3 protein: CASTPRRAAYGYTF. CDR3 coding DNA: TGTGCCAGCACCCCAAGGAGGGCCGCCTATGGCTACACCTTC.

This clone was picked up a small number of times. The chain combines TRBV10-3 with TRBJ2-3; D remains ambiguous. The germline V and J ends were trimmed by 0 bases and 5 bases, with 9 bases remaining between them. The germline V gene encodes CDR1 ENHRY and CDR2 SYGVKD. The CDR3 is 14 residues long. This CDR3 is CAISESTGGDTQYF. CDR3 nucleotide sequence: TGTGCCATCAGTGAGTCGACTGGCGGAGATACGCAGTATTTT.

This clone was observed a handful of times. The chain recombines TRBV23-1 with TRBJ2-5; D gene ambiguous. TRBV23-1 is classed as an ORF, of uncertain function. The CDR3 sequence is 14 residues long. Trimming cost V 11 bases and J 2 bases, with 18 bases left between them. The DNA of the CDR3 is TGCGCCGGCCGGAGACCGTTTCCTCAAGAGACCCAGTACTTC. Protein product: CAGRRPFPQETQYF.

This chain connects TRBV6-2 or TRBV6-3 to TRBJ2-7; D is possibly TRBD2 (6 bases). There are 13 residues in the CDR3. Per germline, CDR1 MNHEY and CDR2 SVGEGT. Deletions cut 2 bases from V and 4 bases from J, with 9 bases between. DNA for the CDR3: TGTGCCAGCAGTTACCAGGAGGGATACGAGCAGTACTTC. Its protein product is CASSYQEGYEQYF.